The rows below give T cell receptor beta chains drawn from one sample of a study of radiation and T cells in renal cell carcinoma. The method was immunoSEQ multiplex PCR; TCRdb's version includes in-frame clones alone and lacks a portion of them. Among about 100,000 clones listed, 70% to 85% were seen once. Sequenced material: blood, taken from a patient whose treatment included radiotherapy and nephrectomy. The source is a man aged 55 to 70 with renal cell carcinoma. The CDR3 runs from the conserved cysteine through the conserved F or W. A D gene is named only where the DNA matches it firmly. Not every row has a clone size; where given, it reads once, few, many or a size class.

j_call d_call v_call clone_size cdr3_nt cdr3_aa
TRBJ2-1 TRBD2 TRBV28 . TGTGCCAGCAGTCTCGTAGCGGGACGATACAATGAGCAGTTCTTC CASSLVAGRYNEQFF
TRBJ2-3 . TRBV6-1 . TGTGCCAGCAGTAGGGACAACGAGGCAGATACGCAGTATTTT CASSRDNEADTQYF
TRBJ2-7 . TRBV15 . TGTGCCACCAGCAGACCCTCTTACGAGCAGTACTTC CATSRPSYEQYF
TRBJ2-1 . TRBV29-1 . TGCAGCGTTGGCACGTCCTACAATGAGCAGTTCTTC CSVGTSYNEQFF
TRBJ2-3 . TRBV5-1 . TGCGCCAGCAGCTTGACTAACGGAGTAACAGATACGCAGTATTTT CASSLTNGVTDTQYF
TRBJ1-1 TRBD1 TRBV10-3 . TGTGCCATCAGAAAGGGACAGGGGGATGCGGTGAACACTGAAGCTTTCTTT CAIRKGQGDAVNTEAFF
TRBJ1-4 . TRBV27 . TGTGCCAGCAGTTCTCCAGGGCTTGTCGGTGAAAAACTGTTTTTT CASSSPGLVGEKLFF
TRBJ2-7 TRBD1 TRBV6-1 . TGTGCCAGCAGTGAAGGTAGGGCAGGGGGTTACGAGCAGTACTTC CASSEGRAGGYEQYF
TRBJ2-1 . TRBV27 . TGTGCCAGCAGTAGAATAGCGTTCTCCTACAATGAGCAGTTCTTC CASSRIAFSYNEQFF
TRBJ2-1 . TRBV5-1 once TGCGCCAGCAGCTTGGCCTCTTACAATGAGCAGTTCTTC CASSLASYNEQFF
TRBJ1-4 . TRBV5-1 few TGCGCCAGCAGCTTCTTGGGGGGGCCTGAAAAACTGTTTTTT CASSFLGGPEKLFF
TRBJ2-3 . TRBV10-3 . TGTGCCATCAGTGAGTCCGAGTCTTGGTACGTGGATACGCAGTATTTT CAISESESWYVDTQYF
TRBJ2-7 TRBD2 TRBV6-5 few TGTGCCAGTCGGACTAGCGGCGGCGAGCAGTACTTC CASRTSGGEQYF
TRBJ2-7 . TRBV25-1 . TGTGCCAGCAGTGCGCAGGGGCGTCAATCCTACGAGCAGTACTTC CASSAQGRQSYEQYF
TRBJ1-3 . TRBV18 . TGTGCCAGCTCACCACGCGGGACACTACAAAACACCATATATTTT CASSPRGTLQNTIYF
TRBJ1-2 . TRBV18 . TGTGCCAGCTCACCCGAGGGCACTCGGGGCTACACCTTC CASSPEGTRGYTF
TRBJ2-7 . TRBV5-1 . TGCGCCAGCGCCTCCCAGGGGGGGGACGAGCAGTACTTC CASASQGGDEQYF
TRBJ2-7 . TRBV14 . TGTGCCAGCAGCCAAGACAGGGAGGTTAACGAGCAGTACTTC CASSQDREVNEQYF
TRBJ2-1 . TRBV27 . TGTGCCAGCAGTCTTCGGATCTACAATGAGCAGTTCTTC CASSLRIYNEQFF
TRBJ2-7 . TRBV25-1 . TGTGCCAGCAGTGAATCGGGACTCCCCGGGCAGTACTTC CASSESGLPGQYF
TRBJ2-2 . TRBV4-1 . TGCGCCAGCAGCCAAGGGACAGAGACCTTCGTGAACACCGGGGAGCTGTTTTTT CASSQGTETFVNTGELFF
TRBJ2-1 . TRBV10-3 . TGTGCCATCAGTGATGGGCGGGTAGGCCCGTACAATGAGCAGTTCTTC CAISDGRVGPYNEQFF
TRBJ2-7 . TRBV15 . TGTGCCACCAGCCGCGACCAGGGGTCCTACGAGCAGTACTTC CATSRDQGSYEQYF
TRBJ2-5 TRBD2 TRBV9 . TGTGCCAGCAGCGTAGATAGCGGGAGATTAGAGACCCAGTACTTC CASSVDSGRLETQYF
TRBJ1-5 TRBD1 TRBV19 . TGTGCCGGACAGGATTATAGCAATCATCCCCAGCATTTT CAGQDYSNHPQHF
TRBJ2-7 TRBD2 TRBV28 . TGTGCCAGCAGTTTACGTGGACTAGCGGCCTCCTACGAGCAGTACTTC CASSLRGLAASYEQYF
TRBJ2-7 . TRBV6-6 . TGTGCCAGCAGTTACGATAGTCGAGAGCAGTACTTC CASSYDSREQYF
TRBJ1-1 TRBD1 TRBV18 . TGTGCCAGCTCACTGGACAGGGGGGAAGCTTTCTTT CASSLDRGEAFF
TRBJ2-5 . TRBV9 . TGTGCCAGCAGCGTAGATGGTAGTGCACTATCCCAGTACTTC CASSVDGSALSQYF
TRBJ1-1 . TRBV6-5 . TGTGCCAGCACGAGTACCATGAACACTGAAGCTTTCTTT CASTSTMNTEAFF
TRBJ2-7 TRBD1 TRBV5-1 once TGCGCCAGCAGCTTGGGGGGACAGCCTACCTACGAGCAGTACTTC CASSLGGQPTYEQYF
TRBJ1-3 . TRBV19 . TGTGCCAGTAGTACGACAGCGGGAAACACCATATATTTT CASSTTAGNTIYF